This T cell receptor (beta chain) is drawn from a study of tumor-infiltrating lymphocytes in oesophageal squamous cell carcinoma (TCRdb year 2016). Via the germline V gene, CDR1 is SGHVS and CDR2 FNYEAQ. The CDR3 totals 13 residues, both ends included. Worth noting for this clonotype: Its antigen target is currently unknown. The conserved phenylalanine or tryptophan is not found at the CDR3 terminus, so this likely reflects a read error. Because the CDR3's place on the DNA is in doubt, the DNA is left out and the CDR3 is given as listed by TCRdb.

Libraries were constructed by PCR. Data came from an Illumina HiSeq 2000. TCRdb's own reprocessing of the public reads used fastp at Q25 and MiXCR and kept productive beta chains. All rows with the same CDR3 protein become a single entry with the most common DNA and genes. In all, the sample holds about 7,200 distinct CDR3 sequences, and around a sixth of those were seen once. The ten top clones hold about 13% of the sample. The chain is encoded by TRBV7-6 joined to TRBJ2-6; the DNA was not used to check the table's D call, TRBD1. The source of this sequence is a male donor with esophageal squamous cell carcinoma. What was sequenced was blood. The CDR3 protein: CVSSLAFRGVDNS.